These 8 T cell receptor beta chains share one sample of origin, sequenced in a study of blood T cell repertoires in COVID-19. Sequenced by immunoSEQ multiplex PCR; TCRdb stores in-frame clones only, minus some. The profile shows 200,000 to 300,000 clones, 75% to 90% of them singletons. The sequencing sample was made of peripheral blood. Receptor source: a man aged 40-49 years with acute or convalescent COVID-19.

CDR3: CASSAWLQDLYGYTF. Here the CDR3 DNA reads TGTGCCAGCAGTGCTTGGTTACAGGATCTCTATGGCTACACCTTC. The chain is built from TRBV2 and TRBJ1-2, with a possible D match to TRBD1 (5 bases). The CDR3 spans 15 residues. Germline V lookup: CDR1 SNHLY, CDR2 FYNNEI. The V and J ends lost 4 bases and 4 bases respectively, with 16 bases between them.

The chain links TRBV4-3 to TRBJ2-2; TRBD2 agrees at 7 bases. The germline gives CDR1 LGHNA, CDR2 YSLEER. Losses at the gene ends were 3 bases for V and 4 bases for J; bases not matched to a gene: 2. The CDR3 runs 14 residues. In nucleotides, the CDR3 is TGCGCCAGCAGCCAGGGGGAGGGCACCGGGGAGCTGTTTTTT. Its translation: CASSQGEGTGELFF.

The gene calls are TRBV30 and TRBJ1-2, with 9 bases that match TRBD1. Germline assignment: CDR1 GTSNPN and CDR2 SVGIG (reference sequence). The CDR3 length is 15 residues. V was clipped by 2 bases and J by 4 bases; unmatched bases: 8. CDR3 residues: CAWSWNRGRGYGYTF. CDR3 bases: TGTGCCTGGAGTTGGAACAGGGGGCGCGGCTATGGCTACACCTTC.

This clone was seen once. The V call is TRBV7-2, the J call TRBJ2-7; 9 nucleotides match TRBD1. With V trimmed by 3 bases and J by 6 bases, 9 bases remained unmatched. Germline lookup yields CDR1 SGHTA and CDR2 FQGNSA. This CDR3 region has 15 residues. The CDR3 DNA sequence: TGTGCCAGCAGCTTGGCCGGGACAGGGACCTCCGAGCAGTACTTC. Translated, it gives CASSLAGTGTSEQYF.

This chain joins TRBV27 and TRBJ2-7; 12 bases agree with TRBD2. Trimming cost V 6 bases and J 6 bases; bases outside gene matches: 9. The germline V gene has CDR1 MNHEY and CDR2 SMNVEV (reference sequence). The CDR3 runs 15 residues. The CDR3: CASSPLAGGEGEQYF. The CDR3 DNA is TGTGCCAGCAGCCCCCTAGCGGGAGGGGAAGGCGAGCAGTACTTC.

CDR3 loop: CASTPTDYNEQFF. The CDR3 DNA sequence: TGTGCCAGTACCCCGACTGACTACAATGAGCAGTTCTTC. The chain uses TRBV19 and TRBJ2-1; no reliable D call. Germline values: CDR1 LNHDA, CDR2 SQIVND (reference sequence). Between the trimmed V and J ends, which lost 7 bases and 3 bases, there was a span of 10 bases. The CDR3 sequence is 13 residues long.

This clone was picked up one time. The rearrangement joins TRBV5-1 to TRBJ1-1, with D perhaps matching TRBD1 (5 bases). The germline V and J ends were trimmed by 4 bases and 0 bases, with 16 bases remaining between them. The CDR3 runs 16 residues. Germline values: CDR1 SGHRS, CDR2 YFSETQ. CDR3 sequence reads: CASSTKWADMNTEAFF. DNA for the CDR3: TGCGCCAGCAGCACGAAATGGGCGGACATGAACACTGAAGCTTTCTTT.

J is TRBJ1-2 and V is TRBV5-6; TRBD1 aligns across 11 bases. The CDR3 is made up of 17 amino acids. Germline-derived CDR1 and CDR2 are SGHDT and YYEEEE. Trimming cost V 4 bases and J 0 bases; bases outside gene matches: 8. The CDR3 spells CASSESGQGDSNYGYTF. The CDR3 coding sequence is TGTGCCAGCAGCGAGTCGGGACAGGGGGACTCTAACTATGGCTACACCTTC. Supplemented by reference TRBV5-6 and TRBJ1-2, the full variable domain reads DAGVTQSPTHLIKTRGQQVTLRCSPKSGHDTVSWYQQALGQGPQFIFQYYEEEERQRGNFPDRFSGHQFPNYSSELNVNALLLGDSALYLCASSESGQGDSNYGYTFGSGTRLTVV.